The 4 T cell receptor beta chains listed next were all sequenced from one sample in a study of siplizumab effects on memory and regulatory T cells. Clones were sequenced by immunoSEQ multiplex PCR, and TCRdb holds only the in-frame ones, with some missing. The sample shows 50,000 to 55,000 clones, over 90% of them seen only once. Sample: CD8+ T cells sorted from blood. Source of these receptors: a human donor in good health.

This clone was picked up a small number of times. The chain has TRBV6-6 and TRBJ2-7; D is ambiguous. Germline V gives CDR1 MNHNY, CDR2 SVGAGI (reference sequence). The CDR3 length is 16 residues. V lost 8 bases and J 3 bases, leaving 23 bases between the germline ends. The CDR3 DNA sequence: TGTGCCAGCTATAGTACCATTACAGCCGGGTACTACGAGCAGTACTTC. The encoded protein is CASYSTITAGYYEQYF.

The rearrangement links TRBV19 to TRBJ2-2; D is perhaps TRBD2 (5 bases). Germline V gives CDR1 LNHDA, CDR2 SQIVND (reference sequence). Trimming left V 2 bases short and J 4 bases short, with 8 bases between. The CDR3 covers 14 residues. CDR3: CASSITRGTGELFF. The CDR3 nucleotides are TGTGCCAGTAGTATAACCCGGGGCACCGGGGAGCTGTTTTTT. Based on the CDR3 plus reference TRBV19 and TRBJ2-2, the full variable domain is DGGITQSPKYLFRKEGQNVTLSCEQNLNHDAMYWYRQDPGQGLRLIYYSQIVNDFQKGDIAEGYSVSREKKESFPLTVTSAQKNPTAFYLCASSITRGTGELFFGEGSRLTVL.

The V call is TRBV28, the J call TRBJ1-1, with D maybe TRBD1 (5 bases). Germline V gene lookup returns CDR1 MDHEN and CDR2 SYDVKM. This CDR3 spans 13 amino acids. Trimming took off 6 bases at V and 1 base at J, with 9 bases between the two ends. The CDR3 here is CASRLQGNTEAFF. The CDR3 DNA sequence: TGTGCCAGCAGACTTCAGGGGAACACTGAAGCTTTCTTT.

The V call is TRBV10-2, the J call TRBJ2-3; 8 bases fit TRBD1. V was pared by 6 bases and J by 3 bases, with 11 bases of the junction left unmatched. The CDR3 is 16 amino acids. Per germline, CDR1 WSHSY and CDR2 SAAADI. The CDR3 DNA reads as TGCGCCAGCAGGGAATTCCGGACAGGGATGACAGATACGCAGTATTTT. As protein: CASREFRTGMTDTQYF.